This TCR beta chain was profiled in a study of blood T cell repertoires in COVID-19 (dated by TCRdb to 2019 to 2021). General notes on the study: Samples from collaborators originated in the United States, Italy and Spain and spanned both the acute and convalescent phases of COVID-19. The prospective study material was composed of cDNA or gDNA derived from T cells, B-cell-depleted T cells, or PBMCs. The dataset comprised deeply sampled blood TCRbeta repertoires from subjects exposed to, actively infected with, or recovered from COVID-19. The repertoires were released in a freely available public database meant as a resource for research on the immune response to SARS-CoV-2. The samples were drawn from the first 160 participants of the ongoing ImmuneRACE study and from 1,254 subjects provided by 6 global collaborators. The sample metadata nearly always contained a de-identified subject ID, COVID-19 status, age in years and sex. Where available, HLA class I and class II types were taken from metadata supplied by the sample provider and were not determined by assay-based typing.

Worth noting for this clone: Its antigen is unknown. No clone much larger than this one lies a single base away; base qualities are absent.

Counted from cysteine to phenylalanine, this CDR3 has 14 amino acids. The DNA shown is the 42-base CDR3, in frame from base 1. From the germline V gene, CDR1 is MGHDK and CDR2 is SYGVNS. V is clipped by 3 bases and J by 6 bases, and the sequence between their germline boundaries is 9 bases long. Enrolling through a virtual design, the prospective study's participants ranged in age from roughly 18 to 90 years and lived across about two dozen United States geographic areas. To assign participants to cohorts, the prospective study relied on clinical history that participants themselves reported in a screening survey and a study questionnaire. For ImmuneRACE Cohort 3, a participant was defined as recovered based on two consecutive negative NP/OP PCR tests, clearance by a healthcare professional, or resolution of symptoms. Mobile phlebotomists in the prospective study collected whole blood, serum and a nasopharyngeal or oropharyngeal swab from every participant. Additional blood draws and questionnaires over an approximately 2-month period could optionally be provided by prospective study participants. Before DNA extraction, blood samples from the prospective study were shipped at room temperature or frozen.

The immunoSEQ Assay, a bias-controlled multiplex PCR, was used to amplify TCRbeta CDR3 regions from genomic DNA. The paper's data handling went like this. Within the assay, amplification of reference gene primers was used to estimate how many nucleated cells each sample contained. Sequence reads were collapsed and filtered to measure the absolute abundance of every unique TCRbeta CDR3 rearrangement. Productive Simpson clonality was computed per sample as the square root of Simpson's diversity index over productive rearrangements. What TCRdb holds here is the immuneACCESS table cut down to in-frame rearrangements. Part of the clones is not present; checked against another copy, under half of the missing clones reflect an unresolved V gene, and the others are unexplained. For V, J and clone size, that table is used; D and trimming come from the DNA. The sample table records 110,000 to 150,000 clones; 70% to 90% of these occur just once. The ten most abundant clones make up around 6.2% of the sample.

The paper's findings and limits, for the study overall: The amount of clinical and demographic metadata varied by source and participant and was provided uncurated.

The receptor's source is a woman in her thirties or forties who had recovered from COVID-19. The rearranged segments are TRBV25-1 and TRBJ1-6; TRBD1 is a possible D gene, resting on 5 matching bases. Source material: PBMCs or T cells enriched from blood (not recorded which). The CDR3 in this case is CASSEGRVNSPLHF. The DNA sequence is as follows: TGTGCCAGCAGTGAGGGCAGGGTTAATTCACCCCTCCACTTT. With the portions outside the CDR3 filled from the reference TRBV25-1 and TRBJ1-6 genes, the complete variable region becomes EADIYQTPRYLVIGTGKKITLECSQTMGHDKMYWYQQDPGMELHLIHYSYGVNSTEKGDLSSESTVSRIRTEHFPLTLESARPSHTSQYLCASSEGRVNSPLHFGNGTRLTVT.